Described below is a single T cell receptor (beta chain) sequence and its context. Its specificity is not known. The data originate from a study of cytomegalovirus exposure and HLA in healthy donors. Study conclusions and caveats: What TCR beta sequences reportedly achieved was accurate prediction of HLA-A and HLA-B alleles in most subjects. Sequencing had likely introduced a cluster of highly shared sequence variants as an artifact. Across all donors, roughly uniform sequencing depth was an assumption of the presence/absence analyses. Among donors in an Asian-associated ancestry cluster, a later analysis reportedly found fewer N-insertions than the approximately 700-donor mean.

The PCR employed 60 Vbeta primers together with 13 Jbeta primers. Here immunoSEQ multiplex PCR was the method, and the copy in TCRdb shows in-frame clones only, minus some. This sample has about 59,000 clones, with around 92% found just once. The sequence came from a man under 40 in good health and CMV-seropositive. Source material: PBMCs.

CDR3 nucleotides: TGTGCCAGCAGCACCCGACAGGGGGCAACCACCGGGGAGCTGTTTTTT. Encoded protein: CASSTRQGATTGELFF. The rearrangement links TRBV7-3 to TRBJ2-2; TRBD1 aligns across 10 bases. Germline V gene lookup returns CDR1 SGHTA and CDR2 FQGTGA. Unmatched junction bases numbered 7, after V lost 5 bases and J lost 4 bases. The CDR3 is made up of 16 amino acids.